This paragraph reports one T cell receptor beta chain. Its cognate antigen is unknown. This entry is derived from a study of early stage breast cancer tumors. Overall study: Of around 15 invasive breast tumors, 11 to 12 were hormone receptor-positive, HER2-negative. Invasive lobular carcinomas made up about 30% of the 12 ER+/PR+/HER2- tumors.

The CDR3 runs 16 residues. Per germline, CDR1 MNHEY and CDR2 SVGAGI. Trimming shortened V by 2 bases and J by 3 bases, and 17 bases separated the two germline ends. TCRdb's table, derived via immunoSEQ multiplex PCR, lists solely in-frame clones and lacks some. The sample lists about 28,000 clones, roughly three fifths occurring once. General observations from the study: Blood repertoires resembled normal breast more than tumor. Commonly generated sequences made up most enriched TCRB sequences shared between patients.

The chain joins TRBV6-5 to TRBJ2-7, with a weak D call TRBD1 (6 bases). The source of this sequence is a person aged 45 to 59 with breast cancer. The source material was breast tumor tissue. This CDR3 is CASSYGSPGQNYEQYF. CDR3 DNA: TGTGCCAGCAGTTACGGTTCCCCGGGACAAAACTACGAGCAGTACTTC.